This T cell receptor (beta chain) is from a study of PD-L1 blockade in urothelial cancer. The study, taken as a whole, reports: Pretreatment peripheral blood TCR clonality that fell below the median predicted better survival among the patients studied.

Note on this clone: Its cognate antigen is unknown.

A spike-in of synthetic TCR analog templates was added to each PCR. Measured with immunoSEQ multiplex PCR; TCRdb has only the in-frame clones, and not every one. The sample lists some 71,000 clones, around 88% occurring once. Trimming took 6 bases from V and 5 from J; bases not matched to a gene: 7. CDR1 is SNHLY, CDR2 FYNNEI, per germline. The CDR3 covers 15 residues. Specified time point: pretreatment peripheral blood. All patients carried locally advanced or metastatic urothelial carcinoma. The sequence derives from a man aged 55 to 69 with urothelial cancer. The sequencing here drew on PBMCs, taken around atezolizumab (anti-PD-L1) treatment. J is TRBJ1-6 and V is TRBV2, with TRBD1 matching 7 bases. Here the CDR3 reads CASRKEGTDNSPLHF. In DNA form, the CDR3 reads TGTGCCAGCAGAAAAGAGGGGACAGATAATTCACCCCTCCACTTT.